A selection of T cell receptor beta chains follows, all from one sample in a study of T cell responses to AZD1222 COVID-19 vaccine. Sequencing was performed with immunoSEQ multiplex PCR; in TCRdb, only in-frame clones are kept and a portion is missing. The sample carries 120,000 to 150,000 clones, about 91% recorded once. The material was peripheral blood, obtained on day 0 of AZD1222 vaccination. The receptors originated from an adult in good health. CDR3s include the opening cysteine and the closing phenylalanine or tryptophan. A D gene is named only where the DNA matches it firmly. For some rows the clone size is stated as once, few or many, or as a class when expanded; others skip it.

clone size | J gene | D gene | V gene | CDR3 DNA | CDR3 protein
- | TRBJ1-2 | - | TRBV19 | TGTGCCAGTAGTATAACGGCAGGCCCCCTCTATGGCTACACCTTC | CASSITAGPLYGYTF
- | TRBJ1-2 | - | TRBV7-9 | TGTGCCAGCAGCTTAGAGAAAATCTATGGCTACACCTTC | CASSLEKIYGYTF
- | TRBJ2-4 | TRBD2 | TRBV7-2 | TGTGCCAGCAGCTCAAGTCTCTCGGGGGAGGGTCAGTACTTC | CASSSSLSGEGQYF
once | TRBJ2-7 | - | TRBV7-3 | TGTGCCAGCAGCGGCCCAGGGGATAACAACGAGCAGTACTTC | CASSGPGDNNEQYF
once | TRBJ1-1 | - | TRBV19 | TGTGCCAGTGGACGGATAGGTCCGAACACTGAAGCTTTCTTT | CASGRIGPNTEAFF
- | TRBJ1-5 | - | TRBV4-3 | TGCGCCAGCAGCCAAGAAGGGGGGGGATATAGCAATCAGCCCCAGCATTTT | CASSQEGGGYSNQPQHF
- | TRBJ1-6 | - | TRBV19 | TGTGCCAGTAGTCCAGGGGATACGGACTCCTATAATTCACCCCTCCACTTT | CASSPGDTDSYNSPLHF
- | TRBJ2-3 | - | TRBV11-3 | TGTGCCAGCAGCTTGACATTTCCAGATACGCAGTATTTT | CASSLTFPDTQYF
- | TRBJ2-3 | TRBD2 | TRBV11-1 | TGTGCCAGCAGGACCAAACAGCCGGGGGGGACAGATACGCAGTATTTT | CASRTKQPGGTDTQYF
- | TRBJ1-5 | TRBD1 | TRBV7-2 | TGTGCCAGCAGCCAGACAGGGGGCAATCAGCCCCAGCATTTT | CASSQTGGNQPQHF
once | TRBJ2-1 | - | TRBV2 | TGTGCCAGCAGTGAATTCTTCGGGGGCGCGTCCTACAATGAGCAGTTCTTC | CASSEFFGGASYNEQFF
- | TRBJ2-3 | - | TRBV6-5 | TGTGCCAGCAGTTGGCGCCAGGCCCCCACAGATACGCAGTATTTT | CASSWRQAPTDTQYF
- | TRBJ2-2 | TRBD2 | TRBV10-2 | TGCGCCAGCAGTGAAAAGCGGGAGACCGGGGAGCTGTTTTTT | CASSEKRETGELFF
- | TRBJ1-2 | - | TRBV30 | TGTGCCTGGAGCCCGGACAGAGCTGGCTATGGCTACACCTTC | CAWSPDRAGYGYTF
- | TRBJ2-1 | - | TRBV18 | TGTGCCAGCTCACCGTCGGGAAGCGCCTACAATGAGCAGTTCTTC | CASSPSGSAYNEQFF
- | TRBJ2-4 | - | TRBV19 | TGTGCCAGTAGTATCCCCGGGAGAGCCAAAAACATTCAGTACTTC | CASSIPGRAKNIQYF
- | TRBJ1-2 | - | TRBV28 | TGTGCCAGCAGGCGCACACAGGGTCACTATGGCTACACCTTC | CASRRTQGHYGYTF
- | TRBJ2-5 | - | TRBV5-6 | TGTGCCAGCAGCTTGGTTCGTGACGTAAGACAAGAGACCCAGTACTTC | CASSLVRDVRQETQYF
few | TRBJ2-5 | - | TRBV18 | TGTGCCAGCTCAGCGGACCCGGGGTCTCAAGAGACCCAGTACTTC | CASSADPGSQETQYF
- | TRBJ2-5 | - | TRBV15 | TGTGCCACCAGCAGAGAAGGTGGGGGGCATGGGGCAGAGACCCAGTACTTC | CATSREGGGHGAETQYF
- | TRBJ1-2 | - | TRBV9 | TGTGCCAGCAGCGTAGACAGAAACTATGGCTACACCTTC | CASSVDRNYGYTF
once | TRBJ1-1 | - | TRBV2 | TGTGCCAGGAAGGAGATGAACACTGAAGCTTTCTTT | CARKEMNTEAFF
few | TRBJ1-2 | - | TRBV11-3 | TGTGCCAGCAGCGCAAATACAGGCCGGGGTGGCTACACCTTC | CASSANTGRGGYTF
- | TRBJ1-2 | - | TRBV4-3 | TGCGCCAGCAGCCAAGATTTAGAGAACCAGGAATTC | CASSQDLENQEF